These T cell receptor beta chains were read from a single sample in a study of T cells in Graves' hyperthyroidism and ophthalmopathy. TCRdb redid the calling of the multiplex PCR reads with MiXCR, one entry per CDR3 protein. The sample has under 450,000 distinct CDR3 sequences, 15% to 19% seen once; the top ten hold approximately 8%. Material: blood. Receptors originate from a woman aged 18-35 years with Graves' hyperthyroidism. Each CDR3 is given with its conserved first and last residue. Each record gives: clone size, V gene, J gene, D gene, CDR3 DNA, CDR3 protein. D genes are given only for firm matches. Size values are once, few and many counts, or a class for expanded clones, and some rows have none.

>NA|TRBV7-8|TRBJ2-3|NA
TGTGCCAGCAGCTTAGTTCAAGCGTACGCAGATACGCAGTATTTT
CASSLVQAYADTQYF
>many|TRBV7-3|TRBJ1-6|TRBD1
TGTGCCAGCAGTCCTACAGGGGGGAATTCACCCCTCCACTTT
CASSPTGGNSPLHF
>many|TRBV6-1|TRBJ2-1|NA
TGTGCCAGCAGTGACTCGTGGAGCCTGAATGAGCAGTTCTTC
CASSDSWSLNEQFF
>once|TRBV12-3/TRBV12-4|TRBJ1-3|NA
TGTGCCAGCAGTATTGGGGGCTCTGGAAACACCATATACTTT
CASSIGGSGNTIYF
>few|TRBV5-4|TRBJ1-1|NA
TGTGCCAGCAGCTTGAGCCAGGGCGGAATGAACACTGAAGCTTTCTTT
CASSLSQGGMNTEAFF
>many|TRBV5-8|TRBJ2-1|TRBD2
TGTGCCAGCAGCACAAAGCGGGGGGGCATTTCCTACAATGAGCAGTTCTTC
CASSTKRGGISYNEQFF
>many|TRBV27|TRBJ2-2|NA
TGTGCCAGCAGTTTAGGGGACGACCGGAACACCGGGGAGCTGTTTTTT
CASSLGDDRNTGELFF
>NA|TRBV4-1|TRBJ2-2|TRBD1
TGCGCCAGCAACCCCTCTCCGGGGACAGGGAGAACCGGGGAGCTGTTTTTT
CASNPSPGTGRTGELFF
>many|TRBV6-1|TRBJ2-2|NA
TGTGCCAGCAGTGAAGCAGAGGGTCAGGCCGGGGAGCTGTTTTTT
CASSEAEGQAGELFF
>few|TRBV6-1|TRBJ2-3|TRBD2
TGTGCCAGCAGTGACCGACTAGCGGGAGGCTCAGATACGCAGTATTTT
CASSDRLAGGSDTQYF
>NA|TRBV4-1|TRBJ1-4|NA
TGCGCCAGCAGCCAAGGAATAGGGATAATAGCAACTAATGAAAAACTGTTTTTT
CASSQGIGIIATNEKLFF
>many|TRBV7-8|TRBJ2-5|TRBD2
TGTGCCAGCAGAAGATATGGGACTAGCGGAGAGACCCAGTACTTC
CASRRYGTSGETQYF
>many|TRBV15|TRBJ1-5|NA
TGTGCCACCAGCCCGACTGGATCAGCAAGCAATCAGCCCCAGCATTTT
CATSPTGSASNQPQHF
>many|TRBV6-1|TRBJ1-4|NA
TGTGCCAGCAGCCCGAGGCACTTTAATGAAAAACTGTTTTTT
CASSPRHFNEKLFF
>NA|TRBV10-3|TRBJ1-2|TRBD1
TGTGCCATCAGCGCTCCGGGACAGGGGGCTTATGGCTACACCTTC
CAISAPGQGAYGYTF
>many|TRBV5-1|TRBJ2-7|TRBD1
TGCGCCAGCAGCTTAGGGGACAGGGAGGTCGGCGAGCAGTACTTC
CASSLGDREVGEQYF
>few|TRBV3-1|TRBJ1-6|NA
TGTGCCAGCAGCCAGACAGGCCACTCACCCCTCCACTTT
CASSQTGHSPLHF
>NA|TRBV3-1|TRBJ1-1|NA
TGTGCCAGCAGCCGTTCGGAGTACATGAACACTGAAGCTTTCTTT
CASSRSEYMNTEAFF
>NA|TRBV7-9|TRBJ1-1|TRBD1
TGTGCCGGACAGGGGGGGTATGACACTGAAGCTTTCTTT
CAGQGGYDTEAFF
>many|TRBV30|TRBJ1-1|NA
TGTGCCTGGAGTGTCTGGAGAACGCCTGGGGCTTTCTTT
CAWSVWRTPGAFF
>many|TRBV27|TRBJ1-1|NA
TGTGCCAGCAGCCCTGGTTTCGCGAACACTGAAGCTTTCTTT
CASSPGFANTEAFF
>NA|TRBV7-7|TRBJ2-1|NA
TGTGCTAGCAGCTTATCGCACCAGGGGTCCTACATTGAGCAGTTCTTC
CASSLSHQGSYIEQFF
>many|TRBV7-3|TRBJ1-6|TRBD1
TGTGCCAGCAGCTCCTCGGGGACAGGGATTTCACCCCTCCACTTT
CASSSSGTGISPLHF
>many|TRBV18|TRBJ2-5|TRBD2
TGTGCCAGCACTAGCGGGATCCAAGAGACCCAGTACTTC
CASTSGIQETQYF
>NA|TRBV6-1|TRBJ2-5|NA
TGTGCCAGCAGTGGCGGGGTAAAGGGCCGGGAGACCCAGTACTTC
CASSGGVKGRETQYF
>many|TRBV6-1|TRBJ1-5|NA
TGTGCCAGCAGTAGAACGGGGCAACAGCCCCAGCATTTT
CASSRTGQQPQHF
>many|TRBV7-8|TRBJ2-7|TRBD1
TGTGCCAGCAGCCTCCGGACAGGGGTAAACGAGCAGTACTTC
CASSLRTGVNEQYF
>NA|TRBV14|TRBJ2-7|NA
TGTGCCATCAGCCCAGGATCCAGGGTCTCCTGGTCCTACGAGCAGTACTTC
CAISPGSRVSWSYEQYF
>many|TRBV5-1|TRBJ1-6|NA
TGCGCCAGCAGCTCGTCGCGCGATTCACCCCTCCACTTT
CASSSSRDSPLHF
>NA|TRBV6-1|TRBJ1-1|NA
TGTGCCAGCAGTACCCCGACCGGGAAGGACACTGAAGCTTTCTTT
CASSTPTGKDTEAFF
>few|TRBV7-3|TRBJ2-2|NA
TGTGCCAGCAGCTTGAACGGGGGCGCTACCGGGGAGCTGTTTTTT
CASSLNGGATGELFF
>NA|TRBV6-6|TRBJ2-7|NA
TGTGCCGGCAGTTACTCGACGGGGTCCTACGAGCAGTACTTC
CAGSYSTGSYEQYF
>many|TRBV5-8|TRBJ1-2|TRBD1
TGTGCCAGCAGCCGAACAGGGGGATTCTATGGCTACACCTTC
CASSRTGGFYGYTF
>few|TRBV7-9|TRBJ2-7|TRBD2
TGTGCCAGCAGCTGGGGAGGGGCCTACGAGCAGTACTTC
CASSWGGAYEQYF
>few|TRBV19|TRBJ2-1|NA
TGTGCCAGTAACAGTGGGACTCAATACAATGAGCAGTTCTTC
CASNSGTQYNEQFF
>NA|TRBV6-1|TRBJ1-6|TRBD1
TGTGCCAGCAGCCGCGAGAGGGGGCTTCCCCTCCACTTT
CASSRERGLPLHF
>NA|TRBV12-3/TRBV12-4|TRBJ1-1|TRBD1
TGTGCCAGCAGTACGGACAGGTTAAAGACTGAAGCTTTCTTT
CASSTDRLKTEAFF
>NA|TRBV5-1|TRBJ2-1|TRBD2
TGCGCCAGCAGGAGTGGACTAGCGGGAGCAACATACAATGAGCAGTTCTTC
CASRSGLAGATYNEQFF
>NA|TRBV7-3|TRBJ1-1|NA
TGTGCCAGCAGCGACCGACCGGGACACCAAAACACTGAAGCTTTCTTT
CASSDRPGHQNTEAFF
>few|TRBV3-1|TRBJ2-3|TRBD2
TGTGCCAGCAGCGCTGGTAGCGGGAGCACAGATACGCAGTATTTT
CASSAGSGSTDTQYF
>many|TRBV7-9|TRBJ2-1|NA
TGTGCCAGCAGCTTAATGGGTTACGAGCAGTTCTTC
CASSLMGYEQFF
>NA|TRBV5-4|TRBJ2-1|TRBD2
TGTGCCAGCAGCCCGGGCTATGGGCGGGGGTCCTACAATGAGCAGTTCTTC
CASSPGYGRGSYNEQFF
>many|TRBV19|TRBJ2-1|NA
TGTGCCAGTACCCCAGGGGCTAGAAGCGGATCCCACAATGAGCAGTTCTTC
CASTPGARSGSHNEQFF
>many|TRBV12-3/TRBV12-4|TRBJ2-7|TRBD1
TGTGCCAGCAGTCTAAGGTGGGACAGCTCCTACGAGCAGTACTTC
CASSLRWDSSYEQYF
>NA|TRBV7-2|TRBJ1-1|NA
TGTGCCAGCAGCTTTGGGCAGCCTACTGAAGCTTTCTTT
CASSFGQPTEAFF
>NA|TRBV15|TRBJ2-5|NA
TGTGCCACCAGCAGAGGTGCAGGCTGGCAAGAGACCCAGTACTTC
CATSRGAGWQETQYF
>NA|TRBV19|TRBJ2-7|NA
TGTGCCAGTAGTATGAGACATCTCTACGAGCAGTACTTC
CASSMRHLYEQYF
>many|TRBV6-1|TRBJ2-3|TRBD1
TGTGCCAGCAGCGCCCAGGGGGTGACAGATACGCAGTATTTT
CASSAQGVTDTQYF
>NA|TRBV9|TRBJ2-1|TRBD2
TGTGCCAGCAGCGGTAGCGGGAGGGTCTACAATGAGCAGTTCTTC
CASSGSGRVYNEQFF
>NA|TRBV9|TRBJ2-3|NA
TGTGCCAGCAGCCCCTCTAGCGAGAGCTTTACAGATACGCAGTATTTT
CASSPSSESFTDTQYF
>NA|TRBV6-9|TRBJ2-1|TRBD1
TGTGCCAGCAGCTCTTCTACAGGGGGATTTTACAATGAGCAGTTCTTC
CASSSSTGGFYNEQFF
>many|TRBV9|TRBJ2-7|TRBD1
TGTGCCAGCAGCGTAGGGGACAGGGGCTACGAGCAGTACTTC
CASSVGDRGYEQYF
>many|TRBV3-1|TRBJ2-2|TRBD2
TGTGCCAGCAGCCCCCGCGGGCTAGCGGGGGGCCACACCGGGGAGCTGTTTTTT
CASSPRGLAGGHTGELFF
>NA|TRBV27|TRBJ1-3|NA
TGTGCCAGCAGTAACTCCCCACAGGAGGCTGGAAACACCATATATTTT
CASSNSPQEAGNTIYF
>many|TRBV7-3|TRBJ2-2|NA
TGTGCCAGCAGCGCGTCTGTTGGCGGGGAGCTGTTTTTT
CASSASVGGELFF